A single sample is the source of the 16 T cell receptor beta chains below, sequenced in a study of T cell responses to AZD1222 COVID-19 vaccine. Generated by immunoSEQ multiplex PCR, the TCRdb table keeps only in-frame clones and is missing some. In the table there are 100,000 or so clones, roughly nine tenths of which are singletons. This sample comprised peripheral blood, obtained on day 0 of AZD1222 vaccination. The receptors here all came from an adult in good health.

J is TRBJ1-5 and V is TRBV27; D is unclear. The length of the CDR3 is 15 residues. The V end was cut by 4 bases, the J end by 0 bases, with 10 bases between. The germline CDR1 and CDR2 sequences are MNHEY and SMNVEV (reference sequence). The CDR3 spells CASSWRRNSNQPQHF. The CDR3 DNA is TGTGCCAGCAGTTGGAGGAGAAATAGCAATCAGCCCCAGCATTTT.

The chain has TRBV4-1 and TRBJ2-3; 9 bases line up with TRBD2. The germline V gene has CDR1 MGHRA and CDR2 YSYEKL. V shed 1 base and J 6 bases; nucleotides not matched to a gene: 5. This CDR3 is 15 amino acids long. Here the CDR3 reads CASSQAGTSLDTQYF. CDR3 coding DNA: TGCGCCAGCAGCCAAGCCGGGACTAGCTTGGATACGCAGTATTTT.

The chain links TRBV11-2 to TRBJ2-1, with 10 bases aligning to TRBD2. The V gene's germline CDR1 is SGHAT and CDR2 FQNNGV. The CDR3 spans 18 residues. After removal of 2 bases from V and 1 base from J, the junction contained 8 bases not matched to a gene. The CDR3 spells CASSLWGSGRVSYNEQFF. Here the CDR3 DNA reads TGTGCCAGCAGCTTATGGGGAAGCGGGAGGGTTTCCTACAATGAGCAGTTCTTC.

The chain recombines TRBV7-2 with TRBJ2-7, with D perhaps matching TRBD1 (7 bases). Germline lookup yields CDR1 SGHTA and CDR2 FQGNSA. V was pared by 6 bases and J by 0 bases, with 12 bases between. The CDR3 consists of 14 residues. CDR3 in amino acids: CASSWRDSSYEQYF. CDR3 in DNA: TGTGCCAGCAGTTGGAGGGACAGCTCCTACGAGCAGTACTTC.

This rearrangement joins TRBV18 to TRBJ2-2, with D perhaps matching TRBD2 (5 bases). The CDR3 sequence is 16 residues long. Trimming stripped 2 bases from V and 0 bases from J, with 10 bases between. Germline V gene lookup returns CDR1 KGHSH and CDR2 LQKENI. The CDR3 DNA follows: TGTGCCAGCTCACCAAGGCTAGCTTCGAACACCGGGGAGCTGTTTTTT. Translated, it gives CASSPRLASNTGELFF.

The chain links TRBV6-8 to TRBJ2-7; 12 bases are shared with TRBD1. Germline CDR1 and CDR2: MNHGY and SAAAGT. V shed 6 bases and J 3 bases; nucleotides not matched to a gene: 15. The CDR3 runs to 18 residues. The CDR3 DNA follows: TGTGCCAGCAGCCATGGGACAGGGGGCGGCAGGGTTGGCTACGAGCAGTACTTC. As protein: CASSHGTGGGRVGYEQYF.

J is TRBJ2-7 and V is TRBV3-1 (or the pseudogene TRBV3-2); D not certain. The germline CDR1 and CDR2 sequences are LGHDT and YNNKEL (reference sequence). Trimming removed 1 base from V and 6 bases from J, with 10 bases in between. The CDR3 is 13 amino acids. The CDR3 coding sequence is TGTGCCAGCAGCCAAGCCCCGCCAGGCGAGCAGTACTTC. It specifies CASSQAPPGEQYF.

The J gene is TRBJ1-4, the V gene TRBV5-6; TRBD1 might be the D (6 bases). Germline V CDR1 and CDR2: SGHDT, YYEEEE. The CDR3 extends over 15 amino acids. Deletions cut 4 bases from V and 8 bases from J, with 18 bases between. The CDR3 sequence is CASSRPGGAFEKLFF. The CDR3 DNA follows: TGTGCCAGCAGCCGCCCGGGGGGGGCGTTCGAAAAACTGTTTTTT.

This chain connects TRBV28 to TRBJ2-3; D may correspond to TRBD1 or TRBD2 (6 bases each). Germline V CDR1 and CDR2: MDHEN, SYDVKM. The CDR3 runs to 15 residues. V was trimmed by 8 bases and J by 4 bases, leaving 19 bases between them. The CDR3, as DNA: TGTGCCAGCCTAACCGGGGGCGGGATGGCAGATACGCAGTATTTT. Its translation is CASLTGGGMADTQYF.

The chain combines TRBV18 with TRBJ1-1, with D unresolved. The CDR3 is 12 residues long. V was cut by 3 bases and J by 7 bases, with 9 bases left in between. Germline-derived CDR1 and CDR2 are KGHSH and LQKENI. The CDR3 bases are TGTGCCAGCTCACCTCCCGATAGTGAAGCTTTCTTT. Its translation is CASSPPDSEAFF.

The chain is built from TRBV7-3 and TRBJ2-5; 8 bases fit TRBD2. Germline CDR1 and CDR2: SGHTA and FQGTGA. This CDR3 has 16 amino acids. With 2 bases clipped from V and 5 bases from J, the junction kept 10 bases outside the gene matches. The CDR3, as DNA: TGTGCCAGCAGCTTAGGTCTCCGGGAGGGAGGGGAGACCCAGTACTTC. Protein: CASSLGLREGGETQYF.

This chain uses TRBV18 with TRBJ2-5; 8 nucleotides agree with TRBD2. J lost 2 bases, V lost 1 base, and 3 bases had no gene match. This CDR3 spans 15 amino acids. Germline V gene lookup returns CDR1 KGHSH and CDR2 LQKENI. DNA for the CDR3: TGTGCCAGCTCACCACGAACTAGCGGACAAGAGACCCAGTACTTC. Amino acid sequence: CASSPRTSGQETQYF.

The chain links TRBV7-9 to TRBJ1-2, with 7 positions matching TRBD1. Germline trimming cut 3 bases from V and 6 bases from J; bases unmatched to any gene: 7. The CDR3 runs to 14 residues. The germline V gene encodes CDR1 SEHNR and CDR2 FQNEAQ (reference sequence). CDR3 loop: CASSLAGQQHGYTF. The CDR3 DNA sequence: TGTGCCAGCAGCTTGGCGGGACAGCAACATGGCTACACCTTC.

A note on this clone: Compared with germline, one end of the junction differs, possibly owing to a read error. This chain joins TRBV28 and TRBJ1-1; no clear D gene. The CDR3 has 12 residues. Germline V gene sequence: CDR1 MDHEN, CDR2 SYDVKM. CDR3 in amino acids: CASSLSAASPSF. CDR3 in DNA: TGTGCCAGCAGTTTATCCGCGGCAAGCCCCTCTTTT.

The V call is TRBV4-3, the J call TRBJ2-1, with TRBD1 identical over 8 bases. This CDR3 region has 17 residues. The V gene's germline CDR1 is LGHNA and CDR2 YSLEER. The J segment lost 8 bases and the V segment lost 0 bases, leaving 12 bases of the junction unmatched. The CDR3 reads CASSQDSSQGGKDEQFF. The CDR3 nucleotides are TGCGCCAGCAGCCAAGATTCTTCACAGGGGGGTAAGGATGAGCAGTTCTTC.

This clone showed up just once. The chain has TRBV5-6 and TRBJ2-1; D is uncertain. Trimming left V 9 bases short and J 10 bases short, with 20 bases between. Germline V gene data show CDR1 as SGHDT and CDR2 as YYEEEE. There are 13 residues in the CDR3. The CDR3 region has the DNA TGTGCCACCAATAGCTACCTGTGGCGGGAGCAGTTCTTC. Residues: CATNSYLWREQFF. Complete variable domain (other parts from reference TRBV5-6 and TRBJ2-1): DAGVTQSPTHLIKTRGQQVTLRCSPKSGHDTVSWYQQALGQGPQFIFQYYEEEERQRGNFPDRFSGHQFPNYSSELNVNALLLGDSALYLCATNSYLWREQFFGPGTRLTVL.